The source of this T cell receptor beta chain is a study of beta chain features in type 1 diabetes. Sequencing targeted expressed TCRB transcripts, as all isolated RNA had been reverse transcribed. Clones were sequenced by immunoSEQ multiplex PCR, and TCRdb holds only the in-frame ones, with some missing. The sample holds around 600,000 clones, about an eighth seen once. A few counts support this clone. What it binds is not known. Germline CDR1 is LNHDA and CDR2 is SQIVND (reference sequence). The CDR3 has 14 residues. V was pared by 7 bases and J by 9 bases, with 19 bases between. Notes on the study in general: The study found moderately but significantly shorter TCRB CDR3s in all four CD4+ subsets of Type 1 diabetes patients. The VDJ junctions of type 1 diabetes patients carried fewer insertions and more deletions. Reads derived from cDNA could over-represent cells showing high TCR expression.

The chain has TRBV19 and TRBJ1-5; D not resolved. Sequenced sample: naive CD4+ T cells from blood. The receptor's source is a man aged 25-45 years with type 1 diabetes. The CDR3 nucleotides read TGTGCCAGTACCTCCGTAGGCCTTCTAGCGCCCCAGCATTTT. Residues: CASTSVGLLAPQHF.